This T cell receptor (beta chain) originates from a study of shared T cell receptors in the human thymus. Trimming at V came to 0 bases and at J to 6 bases, leaving 22 bases not matched to a gene. There are 21 residues in the CDR3. CDR1 and CDR2 (germline): SGHTA, FQGNSA. Here immunoSEQ multiplex PCR was the method, and the copy in TCRdb shows in-frame clones only, minus some. The sample includes some 720,000 clones, 85% to 90% of them seen just once. These data also formed part of another study, on human thymus T cells.

This chain connects TRBV7-2 to TRBJ2-1, with 8 bases fitting TRBD2. The receptor comes from a boy younger than two with a congenital heart defect. The sequenced sample was thymocytes. CDR3 sequence: CASSLAGGVTSGSRGGNEQFF. For the CDR3, the DNA is TGTGCCAGCAGCTTAGCGGGGGGAGTTACTAGCGGTTCCCGGGGGGGCAATGAGCAGTTCTTC. The full variable domain, completed using reference TRBV7-2 and TRBJ2-1, is GAGVSQSPSNKVTEKGKDVELRCDPISGHTALYWYRQSLGQGLEFLIYFQGNSAPDKSGLPSDRFSAERTGGSVSTLTIQRTQQEDSAVYLCASSLAGGVTSGSRGGNEQFFGPGTRLTVL.